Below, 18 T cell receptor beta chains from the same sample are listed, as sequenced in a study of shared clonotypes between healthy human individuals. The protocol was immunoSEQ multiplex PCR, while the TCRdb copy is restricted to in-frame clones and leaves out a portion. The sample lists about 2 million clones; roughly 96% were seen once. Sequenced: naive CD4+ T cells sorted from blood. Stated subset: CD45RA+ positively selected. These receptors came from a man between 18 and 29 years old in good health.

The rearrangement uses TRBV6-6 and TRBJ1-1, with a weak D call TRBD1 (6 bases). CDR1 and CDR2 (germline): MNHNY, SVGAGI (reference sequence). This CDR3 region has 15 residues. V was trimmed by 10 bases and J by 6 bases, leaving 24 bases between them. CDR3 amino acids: CANSAQGNTNSEAFF. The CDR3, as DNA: TGTGCCAACAGCGCACAGGGAAACACAAACTCTGAAGCTTTCTTT.

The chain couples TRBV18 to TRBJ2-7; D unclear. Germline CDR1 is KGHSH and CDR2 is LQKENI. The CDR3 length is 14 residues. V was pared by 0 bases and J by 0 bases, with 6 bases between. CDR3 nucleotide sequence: TGTGCCAGCTCACCACCGACGGCCTCCTACGAGCAGTACTTC. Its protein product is CASSPPTASYEQYF.

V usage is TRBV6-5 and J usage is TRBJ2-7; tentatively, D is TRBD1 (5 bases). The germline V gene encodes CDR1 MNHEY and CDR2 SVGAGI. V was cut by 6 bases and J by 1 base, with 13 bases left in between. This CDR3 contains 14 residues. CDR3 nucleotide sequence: TGTGCCAGCAGCCAATACGCAGGGTCCTACGAGCAGTACTTC. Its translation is CASSQYAGSYEQYF.

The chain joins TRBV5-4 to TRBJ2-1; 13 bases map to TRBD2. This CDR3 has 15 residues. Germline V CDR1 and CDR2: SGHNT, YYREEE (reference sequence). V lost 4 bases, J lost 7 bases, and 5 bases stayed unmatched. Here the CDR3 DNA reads TGTGCCAGCAGCGCTGAGGGACTAGCGGGAAATGAGCAGTTCTTC. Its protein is CASSAEGLAGNEQFF.

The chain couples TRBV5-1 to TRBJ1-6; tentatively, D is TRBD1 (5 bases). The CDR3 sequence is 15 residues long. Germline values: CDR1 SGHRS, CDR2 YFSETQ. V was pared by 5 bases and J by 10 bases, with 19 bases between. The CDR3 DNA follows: TGCGCCAGCAGTCCGGCCGGGACCCGGGGGTCACCCCTCCACTTT. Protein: CASSPAGTRGSPLHF.

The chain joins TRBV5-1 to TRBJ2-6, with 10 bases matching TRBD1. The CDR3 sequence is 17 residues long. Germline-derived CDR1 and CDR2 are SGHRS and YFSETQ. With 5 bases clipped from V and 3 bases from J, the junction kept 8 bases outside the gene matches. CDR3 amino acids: CASRPGTGVLGANVLTF. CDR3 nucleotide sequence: TGCGCCAGCAGGCCCGGGACAGGGGTCCTTGGGGCCAACGTCCTGACTTTC. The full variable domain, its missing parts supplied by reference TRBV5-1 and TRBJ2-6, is KAGVTQTPRYLIKTRGQQVTLSCSPISGHRSVSWYQQTPGQGLQFLFEYFSETQRNKGNFPGRFSGRQFSNSRSEMNVSTLELGDSALYLCASRPGTGVLGANVLTFGAGSRLTVL.

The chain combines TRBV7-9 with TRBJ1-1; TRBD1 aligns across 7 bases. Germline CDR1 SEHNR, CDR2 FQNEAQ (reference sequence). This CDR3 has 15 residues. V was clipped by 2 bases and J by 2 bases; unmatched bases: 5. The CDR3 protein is CASSLQGGTNTEAFF. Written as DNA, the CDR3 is TGTGCCAGCAGCTTACAGGGGGGGACTAACACTGAAGCTTTCTTT.

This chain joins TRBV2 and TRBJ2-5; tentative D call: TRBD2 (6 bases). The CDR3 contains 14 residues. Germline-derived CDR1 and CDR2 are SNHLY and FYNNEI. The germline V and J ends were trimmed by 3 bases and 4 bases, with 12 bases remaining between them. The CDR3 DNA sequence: TGTGCCAGCAGTGACGGGCGGAGGGGAGAGACCCAGTACTTC. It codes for CASSDGRRGETQYF.

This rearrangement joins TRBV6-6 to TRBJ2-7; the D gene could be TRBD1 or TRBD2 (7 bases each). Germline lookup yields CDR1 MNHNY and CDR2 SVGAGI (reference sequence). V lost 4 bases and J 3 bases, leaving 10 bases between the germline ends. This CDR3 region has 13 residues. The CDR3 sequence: CASSSGGVYEQYF. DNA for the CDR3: TGTGCCAGCAGTTCAGGGGGGGTCTACGAGCAGTACTTC.

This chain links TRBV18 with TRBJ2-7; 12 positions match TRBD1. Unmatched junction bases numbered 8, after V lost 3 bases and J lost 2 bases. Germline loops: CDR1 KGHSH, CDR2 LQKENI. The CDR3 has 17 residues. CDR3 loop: CASSPSRDRGRPYEQYF. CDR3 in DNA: TGTGCCAGCTCACCCAGCCGGGACAGGGGGCGACCCTACGAGCAGTACTTC.

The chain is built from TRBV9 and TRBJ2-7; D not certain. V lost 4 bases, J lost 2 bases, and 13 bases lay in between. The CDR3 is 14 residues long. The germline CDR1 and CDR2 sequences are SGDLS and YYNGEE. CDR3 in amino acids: CASSLSSKPYEQYF. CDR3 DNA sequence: TGTGCCAGCAGCCTCAGTAGCAAGCCCTACGAGCAGTACTTC. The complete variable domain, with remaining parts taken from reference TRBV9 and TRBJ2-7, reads DSGVTQTPKHLITATGQRVTLRCSPRSGDLSVYWYQQSLDQGLQFLIQYYNGEERAKGNILERFSAQQFPDLHSELNLSSLELGDSALYFCASSLSSKPYEQYFGPGTRLTVT.

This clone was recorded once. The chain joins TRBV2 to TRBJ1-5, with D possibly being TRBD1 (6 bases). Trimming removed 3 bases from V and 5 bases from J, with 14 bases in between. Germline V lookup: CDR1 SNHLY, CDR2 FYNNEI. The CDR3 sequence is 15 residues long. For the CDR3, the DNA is TGTGCCAGCAGTGATGAGGCAGGGGTGGATCAGCCCCAGCATTTT. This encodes CASSDEAGVDQPQHF.

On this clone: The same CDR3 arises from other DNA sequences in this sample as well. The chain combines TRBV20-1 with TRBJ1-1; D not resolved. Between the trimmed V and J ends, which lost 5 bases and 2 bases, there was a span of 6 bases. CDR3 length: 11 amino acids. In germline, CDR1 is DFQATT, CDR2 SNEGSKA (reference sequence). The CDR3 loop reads CSALRNTEAFF. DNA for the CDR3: TGCAGTGCTCTTCGAAACACTGAAGCTTTCTTT.

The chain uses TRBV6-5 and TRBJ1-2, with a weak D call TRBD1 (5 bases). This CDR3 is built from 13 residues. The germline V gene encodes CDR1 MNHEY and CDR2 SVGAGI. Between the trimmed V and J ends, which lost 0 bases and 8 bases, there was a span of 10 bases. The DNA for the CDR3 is TGTGCCAGCAGTTACTCAGACAGAACCGGCTACACCTTC. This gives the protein CASSYSDRTGYTF.

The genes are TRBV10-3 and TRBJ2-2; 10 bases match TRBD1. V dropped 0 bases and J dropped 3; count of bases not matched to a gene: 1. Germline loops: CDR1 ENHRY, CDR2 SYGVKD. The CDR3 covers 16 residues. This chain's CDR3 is CAISESGTGDTGELFF. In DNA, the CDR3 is TGTGCCATCAGTGAGTCGGGGACAGGGGACACCGGGGAGCTGTTTTTT.

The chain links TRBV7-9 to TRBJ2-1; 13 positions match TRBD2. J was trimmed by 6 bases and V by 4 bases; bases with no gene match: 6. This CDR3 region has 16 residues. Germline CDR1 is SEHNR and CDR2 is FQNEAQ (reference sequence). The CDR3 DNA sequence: TGTGCCAGCAGCTCCCTAGGACTAGCGGGAGCCAATGAGCAGTTCTTC. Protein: CASSSLGLAGANEQFF.

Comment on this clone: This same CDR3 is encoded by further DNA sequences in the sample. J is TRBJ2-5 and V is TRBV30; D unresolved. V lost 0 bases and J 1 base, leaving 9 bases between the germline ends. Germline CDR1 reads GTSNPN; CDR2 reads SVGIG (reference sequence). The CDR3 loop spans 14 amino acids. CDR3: CAWSVSGVQETQYF. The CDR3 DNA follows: TGTGCCTGGAGTGTATCCGGAGTCCAAGAGACCCAGTACTTC.

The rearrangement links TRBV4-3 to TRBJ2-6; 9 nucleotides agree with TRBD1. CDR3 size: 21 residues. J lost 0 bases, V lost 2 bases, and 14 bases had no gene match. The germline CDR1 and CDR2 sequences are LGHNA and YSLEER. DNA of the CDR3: TGCGCCAGCAGCCAAAGATACGCCGGACAGGGGATCTACTCTGGGGCCAACGTCCTGACTTTC. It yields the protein CASSQRYAGQGIYSGANVLTF.